What follows is one TCR beta chain and its context. Its antigen is as yet unknown. V was trimmed by 4 bases and J by 10 bases, leaving 24 bases between them. Per the germline V gene, CDR1 is SGHRS and CDR2 is YFSETQ. CDR3 length: 17 residues. The sample is drawn from a study of cytomegalovirus exposure and HLA in healthy donors. PCR employed 60 Vbeta and 13 Jbeta primers. Data came from immunoSEQ multiplex PCR; TCRdb stores just in-frame clones and leaves some out. Of 90,000 to 120,000 clones in the sample, roughly 70% are singletons; the top ten hold 14%. Overall study findings and caveats: 164 TCR beta chains were listed as cytomegalovirus-associated. A later analysis reportedly identified an Asian-associated ancestry cluster as carrying fewer N-insertions than the roughly 670-donor mean. A prior analysis recorded that most TCR beta V segments were productive about 90% or about 30% of the time.

This chain joins TRBV5-1 and TRBJ1-6, with D possibly matching TRBD1 (5 bases). This TCR came from a middle-aged woman in good health and CMV-seropositive. Sequences were obtained from PBMCs. Here the CDR3 DNA reads TGCGCCAGCAGCCTGGGAGCCCAGGGCGTGACGAGCTCACCCCTCCACTTT. It yields the protein CASSLGAQGVTSSPLHF.